This T cell receptor (beta chain) came from a study of CD8+ T cells in alopecia areata. Overall study findings and caveats: On tofacitinib, scalp clonality and expanded CD8+ clones among top 100 fell significantly.

The CDR3 totals 12 residues. Looked up from germline, CDR1 is MGHRA and CDR2 is YSYEKL. V shed 0 bases and J shed 5 bases, with 4 bases lying between them. Treatment of the sample: oral pan-JAK inhibitor, 5-10 mg twice daily. It was cDNA, reverse transcribed from extracted RNA, that served as the sequencing template. Produced via immunoSEQ multiplex PCR; TCRdb's table is partial and in-frame only. The profile shows 180,000 or so clones, 40% to 55% of them singletons. About this clone itself: The antigen remains unidentified. This sample includes further DNA sequences coding for the same CDR3.

The chain employs TRBV4-1 and TRBJ1-1; D gene unclear. This receptor was taken from a human donor with alopecia areata. The material sequenced was CD8+ T cells sorted from blood, taken at approximately week 52, from a patient treated with tofacitinib. The DNA for the CDR3 is TGCGCCAGCAGCCAAGATACGACTGAAGCTTTCTTT. It codes for CASSQDTTEAFF.